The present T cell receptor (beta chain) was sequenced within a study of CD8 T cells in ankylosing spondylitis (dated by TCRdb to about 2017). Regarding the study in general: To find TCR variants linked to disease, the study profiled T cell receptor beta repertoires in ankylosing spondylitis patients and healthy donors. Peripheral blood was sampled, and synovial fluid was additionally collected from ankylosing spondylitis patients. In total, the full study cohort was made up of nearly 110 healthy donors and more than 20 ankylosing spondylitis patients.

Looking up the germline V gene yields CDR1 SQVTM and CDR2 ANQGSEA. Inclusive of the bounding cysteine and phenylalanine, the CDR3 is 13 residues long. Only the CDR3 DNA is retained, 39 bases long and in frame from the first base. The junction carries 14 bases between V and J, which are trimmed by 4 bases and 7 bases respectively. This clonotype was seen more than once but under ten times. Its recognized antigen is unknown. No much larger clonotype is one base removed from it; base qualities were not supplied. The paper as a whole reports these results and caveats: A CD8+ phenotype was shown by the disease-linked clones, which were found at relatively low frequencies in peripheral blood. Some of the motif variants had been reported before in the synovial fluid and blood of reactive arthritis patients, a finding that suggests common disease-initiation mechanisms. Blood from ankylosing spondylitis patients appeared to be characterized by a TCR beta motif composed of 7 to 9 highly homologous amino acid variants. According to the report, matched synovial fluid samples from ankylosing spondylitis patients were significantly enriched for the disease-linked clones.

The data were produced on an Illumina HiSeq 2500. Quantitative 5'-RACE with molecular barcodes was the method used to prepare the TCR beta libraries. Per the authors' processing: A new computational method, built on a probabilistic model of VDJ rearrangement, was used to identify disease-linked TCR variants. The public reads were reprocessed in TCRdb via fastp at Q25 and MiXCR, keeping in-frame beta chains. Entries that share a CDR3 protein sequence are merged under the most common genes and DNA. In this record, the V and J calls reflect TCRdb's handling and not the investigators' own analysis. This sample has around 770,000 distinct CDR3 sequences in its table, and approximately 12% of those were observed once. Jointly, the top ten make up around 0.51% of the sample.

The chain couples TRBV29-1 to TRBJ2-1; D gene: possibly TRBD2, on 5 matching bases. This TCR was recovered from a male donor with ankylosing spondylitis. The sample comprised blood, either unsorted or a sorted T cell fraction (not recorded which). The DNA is TGCAGCGTTGTGGCAGTCCGGGGTAATGAGCAGTTCTTC. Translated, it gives CSVVAVRGNEQFF.